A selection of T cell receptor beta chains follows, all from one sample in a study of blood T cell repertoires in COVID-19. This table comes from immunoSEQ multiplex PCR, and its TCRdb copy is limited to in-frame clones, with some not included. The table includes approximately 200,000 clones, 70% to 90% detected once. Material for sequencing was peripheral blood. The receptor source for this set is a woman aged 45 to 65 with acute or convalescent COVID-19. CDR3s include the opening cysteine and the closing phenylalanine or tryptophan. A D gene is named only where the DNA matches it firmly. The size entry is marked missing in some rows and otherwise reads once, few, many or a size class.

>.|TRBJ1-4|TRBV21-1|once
CASSKVGTAFNEKLFF
TGTGCCAGCAGCAAAGTCGGGACAGCCTTCAATGAAAAACTGTTTTTT
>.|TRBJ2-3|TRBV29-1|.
CSASRSTDTQYF
TGCAGCGCATCGCGGAGCACAGATACGCAGTATTTT
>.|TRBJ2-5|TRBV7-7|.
CASSYQDKETQYF
TGTGCCAGCAGTTACCAGGACAAAGAGACCCAGTACTTC
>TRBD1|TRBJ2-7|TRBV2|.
CASSELQGVPYEQYF
TGTGCCAGCAGTGAGTTACAGGGGGTCCCCTACGAGCAGTACTTC
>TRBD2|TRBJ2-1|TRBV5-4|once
CASRLAGGKNEQFF
TGTGCCAGCAGGCTAGCGGGAGGCAAGAATGAGCAGTTCTTC
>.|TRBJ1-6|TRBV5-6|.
CASSLAGQGIGSPLHF
TGTGCCAGCAGCTTGGCCGGGCAGGGGATTGGTTCACCCCTCCACTTT
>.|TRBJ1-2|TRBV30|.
CAWSVQSFGYTF
TGTGCCTGGAGTGTACAGTCTTTTGGCTACACCTTC
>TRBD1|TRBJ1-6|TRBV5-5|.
CASSLFGTGGNSPLHF
TGTGCCAGCAGCTTGTTTGGGACAGGAGGGAATTCACCCCTCCACTTT
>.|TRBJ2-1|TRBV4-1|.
CASSQGRQDNEQFF
TGCGCCAGCAGCCAAGGAAGACAAGACAATGAGCAGTTCTTC
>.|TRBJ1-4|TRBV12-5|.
CASGPRGGTNEKLFF
TGTGCTAGTGGCCCCCGAGGGGGAACTAATGAAAAACTGTTTTTT
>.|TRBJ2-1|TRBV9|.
CASSVGGSGNEQFF
TGTGCCAGCAGCGTAGGGGGTAGCGGCAATGAGCAGTTCTTC
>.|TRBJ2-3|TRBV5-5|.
CASSFGGGATDTQYF
TGTGCCAGCAGCTTTGGAGGAGGGGCCACAGATACGCAGTATTTT
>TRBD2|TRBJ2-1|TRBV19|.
CASSIQAGLAYNEQFF
TGTGCCAGTAGTATCCAAGCGGGACTAGCCTACAATGAGCAGTTCTTC
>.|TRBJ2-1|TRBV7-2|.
CASSATGPYNEQFF
TGTGCCAGCAGCGCTACAGGTCCTTACAATGAGCAGTTCTTC
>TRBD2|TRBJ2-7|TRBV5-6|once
CASKAGVVDEQYF
TGTGCCAGCAAAGCGGGGGTGGTCGACGAGCAGTACTTC
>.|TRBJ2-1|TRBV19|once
CASSIMSSYNEQFF
TGTGCCAGTAGTATCATGAGCTCCTACAATGAGCAGTTCTTC
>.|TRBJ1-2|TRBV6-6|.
CASSYSGGPDYGYTF
TGTGCCAGCAGTTACTCGGGGGGGCCGGACTATGGCTACACCTTC